Following are 29 T cell receptor beta chains from one sample sequenced in a study of human T cells and chemical hapten exposure. TCRdb fed the RACE reads into MiXCR, producing one record per CDR3 protein. The data contain 95,000 to 130,000 distinct CDR3 sequences, about 12% of them seen just once; the ten biggest clones take up approximately 1.4%. Regarding time point: patch test 1, 2 weeks after DPC sensitization. Treatment here: therapeutic diphenylcyclopropenone sensitization with weekly scalp DPC. Here the sequenced sample was whole blood, taken in connection with sensitization to the hapten diphenylcyclopropenone (DPC). Receptors were obtained from a woman aged 45-59 years with alopecia areata. Some clones in this sample may be carry-over from other donors' samples.

This clonotype has ten or more counts. V gene TRBV20-1 combines with J gene TRBJ2-7; D is unresolved. V was cut by 7 bases and J by 3 bases, with 4 bases left in between. Germline values: CDR1 DFQATT, CDR2 SNEGSKA (reference sequence). The CDR3 totals 9 residues. The CDR3: CSVDYEQYF. As DNA, the CDR3 is TGCAGTGTAGACTACGAGCAGTACTTC.

This clonotype was recorded many times. The rearrangement links TRBV18 to TRBJ2-6; unclear D gene. Germline V lookup: CDR1 KGHSH, CDR2 LQKENI. This CDR3 region has 20 residues. V dropped 3 bases and J dropped 2 bases, with 23 bases sitting between them. The CDR3 spells CASSPLYGRRGMAGANVLTF. The CDR3 nucleotides are TGTGCCAGCTCACCCCTCTACGGGCGCCGAGGCATGGCTGGGGCCAACGTCCTGACTTTC.

The sample holds a few counts of this clonotype. A much larger clonotype is one base distant, so this may be a read error. The chain combines TRBV7-2 with TRBJ1-4, with TRBD1 as a possible D gene (5 bases). CDR3 size: 17 residues. The germline V gene has CDR1 SGHTA and CDR2 FQGNSA. CDR3 loop: CAGSLTGSPGSNEKLFF. The CDR3 DNA sequence: TGTGCCGGCAGCTTGACTGGGAGTCCAGGGTCAAATGAAAAACTGTTTTTT.

In this sample, this clonotype turned up many times. This chain uses TRBV12-3 or TRBV12-4 with TRBJ2-2; perhaps TRBD2 as D (6 bases). This CDR3 spans 14 amino acids. The V end lost 6 bases, the J end lost 6 bases, and 14 bases lay between the germline ends. The DNA for the CDR3 is TGTGCCAGCAGCCGGACTACCGGGGCCGGGGAGCTGTTTTTT. Protein: CASSRTTGAGELFF.

This clonotype has just a few counts. The gene calls are TRBV6-2 or TRBV6-3 and TRBJ2-7; 9 nucleotides align to TRBD1. The CDR3 sequence is 14 residues long. Trimming at V came to 6 bases and at J to 1 base, leaving 4 bases not matched to a gene. CDR1 is MNHEY and CDR2 is SVGEGT in the germline V gene. The CDR3 here is CASSDRGMSYEQYF. The CDR3 DNA reads TGTGCCAGCAGCGACAGGGGGATGTCCTACGAGCAGTACTTC.

This clonotype has at least ten counts. The chain uses TRBV29-1 and TRBJ2-1, with 7 bases lining up with TRBD1. The CDR3 runs 17 residues. From germline, CDR1 is SQVTM and CDR2 ANQGSEA. The V and J ends lost 0 bases and 3 bases, in that order; junction bases with no gene match: 11. CDR3 amino acids: CSVEEGRHRGFYNEQFF. The DNA for the CDR3 is TGCAGCGTTGAAGAGGGTCGGCACAGGGGTTTCTACAATGAGCAGTTCTTC.

J is TRBJ1-3 and V is TRBV20-1; 8 bases line up with TRBD1. J lost 6 bases, V lost 1 base, and 8 bases had no gene match. From germline, CDR1 is DFQATT and CDR2 SNEGSKA (reference sequence). The CDR3 length is 15 residues. CDR3 sequence (DNA): TGCAGTGCTAGAGGGGGGACAGGCGTCGAAAACACCATATATTTT. This codes for CSARGGTGVENTIYF.

The V call is TRBV29-1, the J call TRBJ1-2, with D maybe TRBD1 (5 bases). Germline CDR1 and CDR2: SQVTM and ANQGSEA. The CDR3 is 13 amino acids. In DNA, the CDR3 is TGCGGCGCACAGCAGGGCTTGAACTATGGCTACACCTTC. As protein: CGAQQGLNYGYTF.

This clonotype was counted a few times. In DNA, the CDR3 is TGCAGCGTTGAAGCAGGGGGCTCTGGGGCCAACGTCCTGACTTTC. Translating it yields CSVEAGGSGANVLTF. The chain links TRBV29-1 to TRBJ2-6, with 7 positions matching TRBD1. V shed 1 base and J 0 bases; nucleotides not matched to a gene: 0. This CDR3 has 15 amino acids. CDR1 and CDR2 from the germline V gene are SQVTM and ANQGSEA.

The CDR3, as DNA: TGCGCCAGCAGCTTAAATAACGAAGAGACCCAGTACTTC. Its protein is CASSLNNEETQYF. The chain carries TRBV5-1 and TRBJ2-5; D is unresolved. CDR1 and CDR2 (germline): SGHRS, YFSETQ. Trimming took 2 bases from V and 3 from J, leaving 8 bases between them. The CDR3 length is 13 residues.

The V gene is TRBV10-3, the J gene TRBJ2-2; possibly TRBD2 for D (6 bases). The germline V and J ends were trimmed by 3 bases and 1 base, with 18 bases remaining between them. The germline V gene has CDR1 ENHRY and CDR2 SYGVKD. This CDR3 is built from 18 residues. CDR3: CAISDSLGRGKNTGELFF. CDR3 sequence (DNA): TGTGCCATCAGTGACTCCCTCGGGCGGGGAAAGAACACCGGGGAGCTGTTTTTT.

This clonotype was recorded many times. The J gene is TRBJ2-1, the V gene TRBV29-1; TRBD1 agrees at 7 bases. The length of the CDR3 is 14 residues. V gave up 3 bases and J gave up 0 bases; unmatched junction bases: 2. CDR1 SQVTM and CDR2 ANQGSEA come from the germline V gene. The CDR3 coding sequence is TGCAGCGTTGAGGACAGGAGCTCCTACAATGAGCAGTTCTTC. Protein product: CSVEDRSSYNEQFF.

The table lists this clonotype with a few counts. The chain recombines TRBV5-4 with TRBJ2-5; D unresolved. The length of the CDR3 is 13 residues. The germline V and J ends were trimmed by 4 bases and 4 bases, with 11 bases remaining between them. CDR1 and CDR2 (germline): SGHNT, YYREEE (reference sequence). Here the CDR3 DNA reads TGTGCCAGCAGCCTGGGTAACTCAGAGACCCAGTACTTC. It specifies CASSLGNSETQYF.

The V gene is TRBV4-3, the J gene TRBJ2-3; D remains unclear. Trimming pared 0 bases from V and 2 bases from J, leaving 6 bases between. This CDR3 spans 14 amino acids. CDR1 and CDR2 from the germline V gene are LGHNA and YSLEER. The CDR3 nucleotides are TGCGCCAGCAGCCAAGATCCGAACACAGATACGCAGTATTTT. It translates to CASSQDPNTDTQYF.

This clonotype appeared a few times. The chain couples TRBV2 to TRBJ1-1, with D uncertain. Germline assignment: CDR1 SNHLY and CDR2 FYNNEI. Trimming removed 7 bases at V and 1 base at J, with 13 bases between. The CDR3 is 14 amino acids. The CDR3 DNA is TGTGCCAGCATCAGAGGGAACAGGAACACTGAAGCTTTCTTT. Its protein is CASIRGNRNTEAFF.

The sample holds many counts of this clonotype. The chain joins TRBV7-2 to TRBJ1-1; 9 bases agree with TRBD1. The J segment lost 0 bases and the V segment lost 4 bases, leaving 9 bases of the junction unmatched. Germline CDR1 and CDR2: SGHTA and FQGNSA. This CDR3 region has 17 residues. The CDR3 DNA follows: TGTGCCAGCAGCTATCGAGGGACAGGGAGGGTGAACACTGAAGCTTTCTTT. Translating it yields CASSYRGTGRVNTEAFF.

The table lists this clonotype with a few counts. This chain connects TRBV5-5 to TRBJ1-1, with 9 bases that match TRBD1. After removal of 1 base from V and 8 bases from J, the junction contained 9 bases not matched to a gene. CDR3 length equals 15 residues. Germline CDR1 is SGHKS and CDR2 is YYEKEE (reference sequence). In nucleotides, the CDR3 is TGTGCCAGCAGCTTGATAGGGGACAGGGCGTTCGAAGCTTTCTTT. Translation: CASSLIGDRAFEAFF.

J is TRBJ2-2 and V is TRBV3-1, with a weak D call TRBD2 (6 bases). Trimming left V 4 bases short and J 3 bases short, with 15 bases between. Germline assignment: CDR1 LGHDT and CDR2 YNNKEL (reference sequence). The CDR3 is made up of 16 amino acids. The CDR3 nucleotides are TGTGCCAGCAGCCCGCGGCTACTAGCCCACACCGGGGAGCTGTTTTTT. It encodes CASSPRLLAHTGELFF.

This clonotype was counted between two and nine times. The rearrangement joins TRBV5-6 to TRBJ1-5; D remains unclear. CDR3 length: 14 residues. V was pared by 1 base and J by 9 bases, with 14 bases between. Germline CDR1 is SGHDT and CDR2 is YYEEEE. CDR3: CASSLWDRMGPQHF. The CDR3 DNA reads TGTGCCAGCAGCTTGTGGGATAGGATGGGGCCCCAGCATTTT.

This clonotype was seen a few times. The chain combines TRBV14 with TRBJ2-1; TRBD1 or TRBD2 may be the D gene (5 bases each). This CDR3 has 17 amino acids. Trimming cost V 0 bases and J 8 bases, with 20 bases left between them. Looked up from germline, CDR1 is SGHDN and CDR2 is FVKESK. Here the CDR3 reads CASSQDQYKWGFDEQFF. As DNA, the CDR3 is TGTGCCAGCAGCCAAGATCAATACAAGTGGGGGTTCGATGAGCAGTTCTTC.

Many counts were recorded for this clonotype. The chain has TRBV3-1 and TRBJ2-7; D is unresolved. Trimming removed 2 bases at V and 3 bases at J, with 2 bases between. The germline CDR1 and CDR2 sequences are LGHDT and YNNKEL (reference sequence). The CDR3 is 11 residues long. The CDR3 sequence: CASSQHYEQYF. CDR3 coding DNA: TGTGCCAGCAGCCAACACTACGAGCAGTACTTC.

The chain couples TRBV29-1 to TRBJ2-2; D is ambiguous. The germline V gene has CDR1 SQVTM and CDR2 ANQGSEA. There are 14 residues in the CDR3. V was clipped by 3 bases and J by 5 bases, with 13 bases between them. CDR3 loop: CSVDVAWPTGELFF. CDR3 sequence (DNA): TGCAGCGTTGACGTCGCATGGCCGACCGGGGAGCTGTTTTTT.

This clonotype was recorded many times. J is TRBJ2-3 and V is TRBV6-2 or TRBV6-3; 8 bases are a match to TRBD2. Germline CDR1 reads MNHEY; CDR2 reads SVGEGT. V lost 4 bases to trimming and J lost 4 bases; unmatched junction nucleotides: 10. This CDR3 is 16 amino acids long. As DNA, the CDR3 is TGTGCCAGCAGTTCGTGGGGGACTAGTAGGCCAGATACGCAGTATTTT. Residues: CASSSWGTSRPDTQYF.

The V call is TRBV6-5, the J call TRBJ2-3, with TRBD1 identical over 8 bases. Trimming took 7 bases from V and 1 from J; bases not matched to a gene: 7. Germline V gives CDR1 MNHEY, CDR2 SVGAGI. CDR3 size: 15 residues. The CDR3 loop reads CASTLRQGRTDTQYF. The CDR3 nucleotides read TGTGCCAGCACTCTAAGACAGGGGCGCACAGATACGCAGTATTTT.

The table lists this clonotype with many counts. The chain carries TRBV7-9 and TRBJ2-7; D gene uncertain. CDR3 length: 14 residues. Trimming removed 5 bases from V and 2 bases from J, with 13 bases in between. The V gene's germline CDR1 is SEHNR and CDR2 FQNEAQ (reference sequence). For the CDR3, the DNA is TGTGCCAGCAGCCCATCAACCGGCACCTACGAGCAGTACTTC. Its protein is CASSPSTGTYEQYF. Full variable domain (outside the CDR3, taken from reference TRBV7-9 and TRBJ2-7): DTGVSQNPRHKITKRGQNVTFRCDPISEHNRLYWYRQTLGQGPEFLTYFQNEAQLEKSRLLSDRFSAERPKGSFSTLEIQRTEQGDSAMYLCASSPSTGTYEQYFGPGTRLTVT.

This clonotype turned up a few times. The chain carries TRBV5-5 and TRBJ2-2, with no clear D. Deletions cut 0 bases from V and 3 bases from J, with 9 bases between. Per the germline V gene, CDR1 is SGHKS and CDR2 is YYEKEE (reference sequence). The CDR3 is made up of 15 amino acids. CDR3 in amino acids: CASSLAGGYTGELFF. The CDR3 DNA is TGTGCCAGCAGCTTGGCCGGCGGATACACCGGGGAGCTGTTTTTT.

This clonotype came up many times. The J gene is TRBJ1-4, the V gene TRBV6-5; D is uncertain. The CDR3 spans 14 residues. Germline assignment: CDR1 MNHEY and CDR2 SVGAGI. Trimming pared 4 bases from V and 5 bases from J, leaving 11 bases between. The CDR3 reads CASSLTRPNEKLFF. In DNA form, the CDR3 reads TGTGCCAGCAGTTTAACAAGGCCCAATGAAAAACTGTTTTTT.

This clonotype was recorded a few times. This sequence joins TRBV7-9 and TRBJ2-7, with 7 bases fitting TRBD2. The germline gives CDR1 SEHNR, CDR2 FQNEAQ (reference sequence). The CDR3 is made up of 13 amino acids. The V segment lost 5 bases and the J segment 7 bases; nucleotides outside the gene matches: 8. CDR3 in DNA: TGTGCCAGCAGCCCGGGGGGTCGAGCGGAGCAGTACTTC. Translated, it gives CASSPGGRAEQYF.

The chain employs TRBV20-1 and TRBJ1-5; D is uncertain. This CDR3 region has 12 residues. CDR1 and CDR2 from the germline V gene are DFQATT and SNEGSKA (reference sequence). V lost 6 bases, J lost 4 bases, and 10 bases lay in between. The CDR3 region is CSASLTNQPQHF. The CDR3 DNA is TGCAGTGCCAGCCTGACGAATCAGCCCCAGCATTTT.